This TCR beta chain came from a study of blood T cell repertoires in COVID-19. Study summary: Acute-phase and convalescent COVID-19 samples originated in the United States, Italy and Spain.

The CDR3 sequence is 13 residues long. The germline V gene has CDR1 KGHSH and CDR2 LQKENI. V lost 5 bases and J 5 bases, leaving 9 bases between the germline ends. Authors' analysis steps: Researchers report that nucleated cell counts were estimated from reference gene primer amplification. The protocol was immunoSEQ multiplex PCR, while the TCRdb copy is restricted to in-frame clones and leaves out a portion. V and J calls and clone size are those listed in that table; D and trimming were worked out from the DNA. This table holds 110,000 to 150,000 clones, about nine tenths found once. The material sequenced was PBMCs or T cells enriched from blood (not recorded which). The chain employs TRBV18 and TRBJ1-4; no firm D call. The sequence was obtained from a man aged 45-65 years who had recovered from COVID-19. Written as DNA, the CDR3 is TGTGCCAGCTCATCTCGACAAAATGAAAAACTGTTTTTT. It yields the protein CASSSRQNEKLFF.